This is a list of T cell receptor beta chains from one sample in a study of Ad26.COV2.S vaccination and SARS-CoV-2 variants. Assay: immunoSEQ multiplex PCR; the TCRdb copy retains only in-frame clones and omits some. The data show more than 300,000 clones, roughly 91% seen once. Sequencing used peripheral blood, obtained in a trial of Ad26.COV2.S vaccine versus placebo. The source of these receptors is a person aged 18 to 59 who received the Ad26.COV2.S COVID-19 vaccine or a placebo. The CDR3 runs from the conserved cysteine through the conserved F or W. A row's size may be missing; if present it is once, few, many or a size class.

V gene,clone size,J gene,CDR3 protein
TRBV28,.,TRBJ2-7,CASSSMGTYEQYF
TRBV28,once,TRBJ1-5,CASSAEQGASNQPQHF
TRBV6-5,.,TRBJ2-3,CASGGTRGEADTQYF
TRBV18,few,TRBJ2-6,CASSPPVGAGANVLTF
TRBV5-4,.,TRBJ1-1,CASSPYATGDTEAFF
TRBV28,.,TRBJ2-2,CASSFGGTNTGELFF
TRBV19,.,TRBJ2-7,CASSRSGSSYEQYF
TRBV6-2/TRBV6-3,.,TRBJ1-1,CASSYDGQDSQTEAFF
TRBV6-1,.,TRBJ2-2,CASSEDPSTGELFF
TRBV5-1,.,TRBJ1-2,CASSLGDGYGYTF
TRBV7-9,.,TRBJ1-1,CASTSITGQGVGTEAFF
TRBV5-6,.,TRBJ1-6,CASSYYSGDNSPLHF
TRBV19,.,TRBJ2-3,CATRQGAGTDTQYF
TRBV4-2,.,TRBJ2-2,CASSQVSGKESGELFF
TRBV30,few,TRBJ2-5,CAWGHRETQYF
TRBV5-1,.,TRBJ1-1,CASSLAGGVTEAFF
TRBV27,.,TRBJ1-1,CASSKDRWNTEAFF
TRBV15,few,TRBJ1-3,CATSRDLANTIYF